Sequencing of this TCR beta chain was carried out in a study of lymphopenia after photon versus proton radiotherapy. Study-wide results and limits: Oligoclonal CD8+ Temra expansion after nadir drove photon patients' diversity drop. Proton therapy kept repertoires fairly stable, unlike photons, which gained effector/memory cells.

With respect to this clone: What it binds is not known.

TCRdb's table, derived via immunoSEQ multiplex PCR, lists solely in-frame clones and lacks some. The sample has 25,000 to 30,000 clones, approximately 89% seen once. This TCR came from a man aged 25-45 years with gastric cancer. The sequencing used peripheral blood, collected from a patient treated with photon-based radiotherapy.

The CDR3 coding sequence is TGTGCCAGCAGCTTAGGGGTCCACGGGGGTGAAGCTTTCTTT. This translates into CASSLGVHGGEAFF. The V gene is TRBV11-2, the J gene TRBJ1-1; possible D gene TRBD1, 5 bases. CDR3 length: 14 residues. Germline values: CDR1 SGHAT, CDR2 FQNNGV. V gave up 1 base and J gave up 7 bases, with 13 bases separating them.